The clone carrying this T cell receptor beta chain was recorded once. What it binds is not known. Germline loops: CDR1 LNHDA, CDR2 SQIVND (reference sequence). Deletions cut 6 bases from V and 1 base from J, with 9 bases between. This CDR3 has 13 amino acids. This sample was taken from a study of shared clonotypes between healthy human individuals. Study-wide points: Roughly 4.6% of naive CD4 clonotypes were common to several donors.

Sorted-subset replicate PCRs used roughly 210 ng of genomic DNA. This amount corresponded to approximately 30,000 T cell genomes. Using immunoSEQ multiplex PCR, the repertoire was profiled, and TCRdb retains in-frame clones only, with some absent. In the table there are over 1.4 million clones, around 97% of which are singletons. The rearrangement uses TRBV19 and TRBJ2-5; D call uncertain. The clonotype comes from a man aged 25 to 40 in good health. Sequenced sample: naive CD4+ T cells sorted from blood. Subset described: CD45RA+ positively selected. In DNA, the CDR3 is TGTGCCAGTAGAGGACGGGTCCAAGAGACCCAGTACTTC. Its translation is CASRGRVQETQYF.